A selection of T cell receptor beta chains follows, all from one sample in a study of blood T cell repertoires in COVID-19. The table came from immunoSEQ multiplex PCR; TCRdb's copy has only in-frame clones and leaves some out. The repertoire holds some 250,000 clones, with roughly 80% as singletons. Specimen: peripheral blood. Receptors were obtained from a young woman with acute or convalescent COVID-19. The CDR3 runs from the conserved cysteine through the conserved F or W. The D gene is left open where the match is weak. Clone size is not always given. Where it is, it says once, few, many or a class for expanded clones.

>.|TRBV29-1|TRBD1|TRBJ2-3
CSATLGGQGRDTQYF
TGCAGCGCGACCCTGGGGGGACAGGGGCGAGATACGCAGTATTTT
>.|TRBV6-2/TRBV6-3|.|TRBJ1-2
CASSYQDTYGYTF
TGTGCCAGCAGTTACCAAGACACCTATGGCTACACCTTC
>.|TRBV6-5|.|TRBJ2-1
CASSYGARRGDEQFF
TGTGCCAGCAGTTATGGGGCGAGGCGAGGCGATGAGCAGTTCTTC
>once|TRBV7-9|.|TRBJ1-2
CASSFRGGTVYGYTF
TGTGCCAGCAGCTTTCGTGGCGGGACGGTCTATGGCTACACCTTC
>.|TRBV6-1|TRBD1|TRBJ2-7
CASSGVGTVYTYEQYF
TGTGCCAGCAGTGGTGTGGGGACAGTTTACACATACGAGCAGTACTTC
>.|TRBV4-1|TRBD2|TRBJ2-3
CASSPPPQLAGPSTDTQYF
TGCGCCAGCAGCCCCCCGCCCCAGCTAGCGGGACCTAGCACAGATACGCAGTATTTT
>.|TRBV30|.|TRBJ2-7
CAWSFVEGDEQYF
TGTGCCTGGAGCTTTGTAGAGGGTGACGAGCAGTACTTC
>.|TRBV27|TRBD2|TRBJ2-1
CASGTSGRVESSYNEQFF
TGTGCCAGCGGGACTAGCGGGAGGGTCGAGAGCTCCTACAATGAGCAGTTCTTC
>.|TRBV7-9|TRBD1|TRBJ2-1
CASKLDRGPYNEQFF
TGTGCCAGCAAGCTGGACAGGGGGCCATACAATGAGCAGTTCTTC
>.|TRBV2|TRBD1|TRBJ1-4
CATRTGDATNEKLFF
TGTGCCACCAGGACAGGGGACGCAACTAATGAAAAACTGTTTTTT
>.|TRBV4-3|.|TRBJ1-1
CASSQVSGNTEAFF
TGCGCCAGCAGCCAAGTAAGCGGGAACACTGAAGCTTTCTTT
>.|TRBV19|.|TRBJ1-2
CASSRDTINYGYTF
TGTGCCAGTAGTAGGGACACGATTAACTATGGCTACACCTTC
>.|TRBV4-1|TRBD1|TRBJ1-2
CASSQEQGGYGYTF
TGCGCCAGCAGCCAAGAACAGGGGGGTTACGGCTACACCTTC
>.|TRBV5-5|.|TRBJ1-5
CASSLEQGSNQPQHF
TGTGCCAGCAGCTTGGAGCAGGGAAGCAATCAGCCCCAGCATTTT
>once|TRBV20-1|TRBD2|TRBJ2-1
CSASRSSGSWNEQFF
TGCAGTGCTAGTCGGTCTAGCGGGAGTTGGAATGAGCAGTTCTTC
>.|TRBV9|TRBD2|TRBJ2-5
CASSGNSGSRGETQYF
TGTGCCAGCAGCGGAAATAGCGGGAGTAGGGGGGAGACCCAGTACTTC
>.|TRBV28|.|TRBJ2-3
CASGLGLRGTDTQYF
TGTGCCAGCGGGTTAGGACTACGGGGCACAGATACGCAGTATTTT
>.|TRBV24-1|TRBD2|TRBJ2-1
CATSASGTSYNEQFF
TGTGCCACCAGTGCTAGCGGGACCTCCTACAATGAGCAGTTCTTC
>.|TRBV5-1|TRBD1|TRBJ1-2
CASSRGQDYGYTF
TGCGCCAGCAGTAGGGGGCAAGACTATGGCTACACCTTC
>.|TRBV29-1|TRBD1|TRBJ2-7
CSVVEGQGHEQYF
TGCAGCGTTGTGGAGGGACAGGGGCACGAGCAGTACTTC
>.|TRBV6-2/TRBV6-3|.|TRBJ2-1
CASSYRGLEQFF
TGTGCCAGCAGTTACCGGGGACTCGAGCAGTTCTTC
>.|TRBV10-3|TRBD2|TRBJ2-3
CAISPGLAGGDTQYF
TGTGCCATCAGTCCGGGACTAGCGGGAGGTGATACGCAGTATTTT
>.|TRBV7-8|TRBD1|TRBJ1-1
CASSSWDRGPNTEAFF
TGTGCCAGCAGCTCTTGGGACAGGGGCCCGAACACTGAAGCTTTCTTT
>.|TRBV7-2|TRBD1|TRBJ1-4
CASSLGQSNEKLFF
TGTGCCAGCAGCTTGGGACAGAGCAATGAAAAACTGTTTTTT
>once|TRBV3-1/TRBV3-2|.|TRBJ2-2
CASSHTRRAADTGELFF
TGTGCCAGCAGCCACACACGGAGGGCCGCGGACACCGGGGAGCTGTTTTTT
>.|TRBV13|.|TRBJ2-3
CASSSRGVTQYF
TGTGCCAGCAGCTCCCGCGGGGTTACGCAGTATTTT
>.|TRBV19|.|TRBJ1-2
CASSDSLYVGYTF
TGTGCCAGTAGTGACAGTCTCTATGTTGGGTACACCTTC
>.|TRBV7-6|.|TRBJ1-2
CASSLAGVAVGGYTF
TGTGCCAGCAGCTTAGCAGGGGTTGCGGTCGGAGGCTACACCTTC
>.|TRBV30|TRBD1|TRBJ1-2
CAWSVGQGRVF
TGTGCCTGGAGTGTCGGACAGGGGCGGGTATTC
>.|TRBV3-1/TRBV3-2|TRBD2|TRBJ2-7
CASSPHGAGGYEQYF
TGTGCCAGCAGCCCCCATGGGGCGGGAGGCTACGAGCAGTACTTC
>.|TRBV7-2|TRBD2|TRBJ2-1
CASSHTTSGSSHEQFF
TGTGCCAGCAGCCACACGACTAGCGGGAGCAGCCATGAGCAGTTCTTC